These 30 T cell receptor beta chains came from one sample sequenced in a study of glioma-infiltrating T cells. TCR alpha and beta CDR3 regions were amplified from RNA using iRepertoire nested multiplex PCR. TCRdb analysed the multiplex PCR reads with MiXCR anew, one entry per CDR3 protein. Here the sample spans some 150,000 distinct CDR3 sequences, about two fifths being singletons. The sample taken for sequencing was glioma tissue, nonneoplastic brain tissue, or PBMCs (not recorded which). The receptor source for this set is a human donor with low-grade glioma or glioblastoma, undergoing nonglioma brain surgery, or in good health (not recorded which).

J is TRBJ1-2 and V is TRBV20-1; D unclear. V was pared by 1 base and J by 4 bases, with 13 bases between. The CDR3 is 14 amino acids. Germline-derived CDR1 and CDR2 are DFQATT and SNEGSKA (reference sequence). As DNA, the CDR3 is TGCAGTGCTAGAGGTGACCTTACCGGCTATGGCTACACCTTC. This codes for CSARGDLTGYGYTF.

This clonotype has more than one count but fewer than ten. This chain links TRBV20-1 with TRBJ2-5, with 9 bases aligning to TRBD1. CDR1 DFQATT and CDR2 SNEGSKA come from the germline V gene (reference sequence). The CDR3 sequence is 12 residues long. Trimming removed 4 bases from V and 5 bases from J; junction bases left unmatched: 2. Here the CDR3 reads CSATGTGETQYF. DNA of the CDR3: TGCAGTGCTACCGGGACAGGGGAGACCCAGTACTTC.

The rearrangement uses TRBV2 and TRBJ2-7; the D gene is possibly TRBD2 (5 bases). V was pared by 5 bases and J by 3 bases, with 23 bases between. The CDR3 length is 17 residues. Per germline, CDR1 SNHLY and CDR2 FYNNEI. CDR3 bases: TGTGCCAGCAGTCTTCAGGCCCTCTACTTCGGAGGCTACGAGCAGTACTTC. Its translation is CASSLQALYFGGYEQYF.

This clonotype has only a few counts. The V call is TRBV7-7, the J call TRBJ2-3; TRBD1 matches at 7 bases. Germline lookup yields CDR1 SSHAT and CDR2 FNYEAQ (reference sequence). J lost 14 bases, V lost 4 bases, and 6 bases had no gene match. CDR3 size: 11 residues. CDR3 residues: CASSSNRGSYF. The CDR3 DNA sequence: TGTGCCAGCAGCTCAAACAGGGGATCGTATTTT. The variable domain in full, with the rest retrieved from reference TRBV7-7 and TRBJ2-3, is GAGVSQSPRYKVTKRGQDVTLRCDPISSHATLYWYQQALGQGPEFLTYFNYEAQPDKSGLPSDRFSAERPEGSISTLTIQRTEQRDSAMYRCASSSNRGSYFGPGTRLTVL.

Points on this clonotype: A clone one base away is much larger, so this may be a read error. The chain links TRBV20-1 to TRBJ2-1; 8 bases are a match to TRBD2. V shed 6 bases, J shed 9 bases, and the junction held 16 bases outside the gene matches. Germline V gene lookup returns CDR1 DFQATT and CDR2 SNEGSKA (reference sequence). The CDR3 sequence is 15 residues long. CDR3 sequence: CSATYGAGAFREQFF. DNA for the CDR3: TGCAGTGCAACCTACGGAGCGGGAGCCTTTCGTGAGCAGTTCTTC.

This clonotype was seen a single time. The V call is TRBV7-9, the J call TRBJ1-4; D is uncertain. The V end lost 3 bases, the J end lost 2 bases, and 7 bases lay between the germline ends. The germline V gene encodes CDR1 SEHNR and CDR2 FQNEAQ (reference sequence). This CDR3 comprises 14 residues. CDR3 nucleotides: TGTGCCAGCAGCTTCGGACTGACTAATGAAAAACTGTTTTTT. This gives the protein CASSFGLTNEKLFF.

The chain employs TRBV6-1 and TRBJ1-1; TRBD1 agrees at 9 bases. The CDR3 loop spans 13 amino acids. With 5 bases clipped from V and 6 bases from J, the junction kept 4 bases outside the gene matches. Germline V gives CDR1 MNHNS, CDR2 SASEGT. CDR3 residues: CASSTRQGAEAFF. In DNA, the CDR3 is TGTGCCAGCAGTACCCGACAGGGGGCTGAAGCTTTCTTT.

V usage is TRBV28 and J usage is TRBJ1-3; D is ambiguous. The CDR3 consists of 14 residues. Germline-derived CDR1 and CDR2 are MDHEN and SYDVKM. The V end was cut by 6 bases, the J end by 0 bases, with 9 bases between. In DNA form, the CDR3 reads TGTGCCAGCAGGGACGGATCCTCTGGAAACACCATATATTTT. As protein: CASRDGSSGNTIYF.

The chain employs TRBV6-1 and TRBJ2-1, with 7 bases lining up with TRBD2. Germline trimming cut 5 bases from V and 0 bases from J; bases unmatched to any gene: 10. The CDR3 sequence is 17 residues long. Germline V gene lookup returns CDR1 MNHNS and CDR2 SASEGT. The CDR3 reads CASSSLRLAGSYNEQFF. The CDR3 DNA reads as TGTGCCAGCAGTTCCCTCAGACTAGCCGGCTCCTACAATGAGCAGTTCTTC.

The chain carries TRBV6-1 and TRBJ1-5; 9 nucleotides match TRBD1. The CDR3 has 18 residues. The V and J ends lost 5 bases and 2 bases, in that order; junction bases with no gene match: 13. The V gene's germline CDR1 is MNHNS and CDR2 SASEGT. CDR3 sequence: CASSPGTGSSSGNQPQHF. Here the CDR3 DNA reads TGTGCCAGCAGTCCCGGGACAGGGTCCAGCTCCGGCAATCAGCCCCAGCATTTT.

J is TRBJ2-7 and V is TRBV6-1; 10 positions match TRBD1. Germline lookup yields CDR1 MNHNS and CDR2 SASEGT. Trimming removed 6 bases from V and 4 bases from J; junction bases left unmatched: 15. The length of the CDR3 is 17 residues. CDR3 in DNA: TGTGCCAGCAGCTTACCTCTAACGCGACAGGGGGCATACGAGCAGTACTTC. Translated: CASSLPLTRQGAYEQYF.

Notes on this clonotype: With a much larger clone just one base away, this may be a read error. The CDR3 coding sequence is TGTGCCAACGACGATACGGGGAGGCGGACTGAAGCTTTCTTT. Amino acids: CANDDTGRRTEAFF. The V gene is TRBV6-1, the J gene TRBJ1-1; D gene unclear. CDR3 length: 14 amino acids. Germline-derived CDR1 and CDR2 are MNHNS and SASEGT. Trimming removed 10 bases at V and 5 bases at J, with 20 bases between.

A few counts support this clonotype. The chain combines TRBV29-1 with TRBJ2-5, with TRBD2 matching over 11 bases. With 4 bases clipped from V and 3 bases from J, the junction kept 4 bases outside the gene matches. Germline V CDR1 and CDR2: SQVTM, ANQGSEA. The CDR3 extends over 14 amino acids. Written as DNA, the CDR3 is TGCAGCGTTGGGACTAGCGGGCGGGAAGAGACCCAGTACTTC. Translating gives CSVGTSGREETQYF.

This clonotype came up a few times. J is TRBJ1-1 and V is TRBV15; unclear D gene. The CDR3 contains 15 residues. V was pared by 4 bases and J by 2 bases, with 14 bases between. CDR1 LNHNV and CDR2 YYDKDF come from the germline V gene (reference sequence). The CDR3, as DNA: TGTGCCACCAGCACCCAGGCCGCGGGAAACACTGAAGCTTTCTTT. Translated: CATSTQAAGNTEAFF.

The chain carries TRBV7-2 and TRBJ2-1; TRBD2 matches 13 bases. There are 15 residues in the CDR3. After removal of 1 base from V and 9 bases from J, the junction contained 3 bases not matched to a gene. Germline CDR1 and CDR2: SGHTA and FQGNSA. The CDR3 sequence: CASSLGLAGGGEQFF. The CDR3 region has the DNA TGTGCCAGCAGCTTAGGACTAGCGGGAGGTGGTGAGCAGTTCTTC. Drawing the rest from reference TRBV7-2 and TRBJ2-1, the complete variable domain is GAGVSQSPSNKVTEKGKDVELRCDPISGHTALYWYRQSLGQGLEFLIYFQGNSAPDKSGLPSDRFSAERTGGSVSTLTIQRTQQEDSAVYLCASSLGLAGGGEQFFGPGTRLTVL.

The chain uses TRBV7-2 and TRBJ2-7; D is uncertain. The CDR3 contains 14 residues. Germline V gene lookup returns CDR1 SGHTA and CDR2 FQGNSA. Trimming took off 1 base at V and 1 base at J, with 8 bases between the two ends. Written as DNA, the CDR3 is TGTGCCAGCAGCTTAGAAGCCAGTTCCTACGAGCAGTACTTC. Amino acid sequence: CASSLEASSYEQYF.

This sequence joins TRBV6-1 and TRBJ2-1; D possibly corresponds to TRBD1 (6 bases). Looked up from germline, CDR1 is MNHNS and CDR2 is SASEGT. There are 15 residues in the CDR3. V was shortened by 4 bases and J by 6 bases, with 16 bases between the two germline ends. The CDR3 region is CASSGRDKVANEQFF. The CDR3 DNA sequence: TGTGCCAGCAGTGGACGGGACAAGGTGGCCAATGAGCAGTTCTTC.

The chain combines TRBV2 with TRBJ1-2; the match to TRBD1 covers 10 bases. V lost 0 bases to trimming and J lost 2 bases; unmatched junction nucleotides: 15. Germline V gene sequence: CDR1 SNHLY, CDR2 FYNNEI. The CDR3 is 20 amino acids. In DNA, the CDR3 is TGTGCCAGCAGTGAAGCCAGAGGGCCGGGACAGGGGTTGAAGAACTATGGCTACACCTTC. Residues: CASSEARGPGQGLKNYGYTF.

This clonotype was seen once. This chain links TRBV2 with TRBJ2-7, with TRBD2 as a possible D gene (5 bases). The CDR3 has 12 residues. V shed 7 bases and J shed 3 bases, with 10 bases lying between them. In germline, CDR1 is SNHLY, CDR2 FYNNEI. This chain's CDR3 is CASIGSFYEQYF. In nucleotides, the CDR3 is TGTGCCAGCATAGGGAGCTTCTACGAGCAGTACTTC.

The genes are TRBV6-2 or TRBV6-3 and TRBJ2-3, with D possibly called TRBD1 or TRBD2 (5 bases each). The CDR3 is made up of 16 amino acids. V was cut by 4 bases and J by 6 bases, with 20 bases left in between. The germline CDR1 and CDR2 sequences are MNHEY and SVGEGT. The chain's CDR3 is CASSLRGPPRPDTQYF. In nucleotides, the CDR3 is TGTGCCAGCAGTTTACGGGGCCCCCCGAGACCCGATACGCAGTATTTT.

The rearrangement joins TRBV20-1 to TRBJ2-7, with TRBD2 matching over 11 bases. Germline trimming cut 4 bases from V and 5 bases from J; bases unmatched to any gene: 7. Germline CDR1 and CDR2: DFQATT and SNEGSKA (reference sequence). The CDR3 loop spans 14 amino acids. CDR3 amino acids: CSATLAGGIHEQYF. In nucleotides, the CDR3 is TGCAGTGCTACTCTAGCGGGAGGAATCCACGAGCAGTACTTC.

This clonotype showed up many times. The genes are TRBV7-8 and TRBJ2-3; no reliable D call. The CDR3 runs to 13 residues. Germline assignment: CDR1 SGHVS and CDR2 FQNEAQ. V lost 1 base, J lost 2 bases, and 4 bases lay in between. CDR3 protein: CASSLGLTDTQYF. In DNA form, the CDR3 reads TGTGCCAGCAGCTTAGGACTCACAGATACGCAGTATTTT.

Of note for this clonotype: A junction boundary mismatches the germline segment, possibly from a read error. The chain combines TRBV4-1 with TRBJ2-5; 9 nucleotides align to TRBD2. The CDR3 is made up of 17 amino acids. Germline CDR1 and CDR2: MGHRA and YSYEKL. The CDR3: CASSQEGLTSGQETKYF. CDR3 in DNA: TGCGCCAGCAGCCAAGAGGGGTTAACTAGCGGGCAGGAGACCAAGTACTTC.

This clonotype was detected many times. The chain has TRBV20-1 and TRBJ2-7; no definite D call. Trimming took off 6 bases at V and 4 bases at J, with 10 bases between the two ends. There are 11 residues in the CDR3. CDR1 is DFQATT, CDR2 SNEGSKA, per germline (reference sequence). As DNA, the CDR3 is TGCAGTGCCGACTCCAGTTACGAGCAGTACTTC. Amino acid sequence: CSADSSYEQYF.

V gene TRBV6-1 combines with J gene TRBJ1-1, with D possibly TRBD1 on 6 matching bases. Per the germline V gene, CDR1 is MNHNS and CDR2 is SASEGT. The germline V and J ends were trimmed by 6 bases and 2 bases, with 22 bases remaining between them. CDR3 length equals 17 residues. CDR3 in DNA: TGTGCCAGCAGGCAAAGGGGGGGTAGGCCAATCAACACTGAAGCTTTCTTT. Translating gives CASRQRGGRPINTEAFF.

In its sample, this clonotype was seen a few times. This chain links TRBV10-2 with TRBJ2-7; TRBD1 aligns across 8 bases. Germline lookup yields CDR1 WSHSY and CDR2 SAAADI. After removal of 1 base from V and 3 bases from J, the junction contained 8 bases not matched to a gene. This CDR3 is built from 16 residues. CDR3 bases: TGCGCCAGCAGTGAGTGGACCGGGACAGGAGTCTACGAGCAGTACTTC. Protein product: CASSEWTGTGVYEQYF.

This clonotype was picked up a small number of times. This chain links TRBV20-1 with TRBJ2-5; D is ambiguous. The CDR3 contains 13 residues. The V and J ends lost 3 bases and 1 base respectively, with 9 bases between them. From germline, CDR1 is DFQATT and CDR2 SNEGSKA (reference sequence). For the CDR3, the DNA is TGCAGTGCTAGCGGCGGCGGCCAAGAGACCCAGTACTTC. As protein: CSASGGGQETQYF.

The V gene is TRBV6-2 or TRBV6-3, the J gene TRBJ2-1; D gene ambiguous. V was pared by 6 bases and J by 10 bases, with 19 bases between. The CDR3 sequence is 14 residues long. Germline V gene data show CDR1 as MNHEY and CDR2 as SVGEGT. CDR3 nucleotides: TGTGCCAGCAGGATCACGGCCTCCCCCGGGGAGCAGTTCTTC. It specifies CASRITASPGEQFF.

This clonotype was seen a handful of times. The chain joins TRBV6-6 to TRBJ2-3; D is uncertain. CDR1 MNHNY and CDR2 SVGAGI come from the germline V gene (reference sequence). V lost 1 base, J lost 2 bases, and 10 bases lay in between. This CDR3 region has 15 residues. The CDR3 loop is CASSYLIDDTDTQYF. DNA of the CDR3: TGTGCCAGCAGTTACTTGATTGATGACACAGATACGCAGTATTTT.

The rearrangement links TRBV20-1 to TRBJ2-1; D unresolved. V was clipped by 2 bases and J by 5 bases, with 4 bases between them. Germline-derived CDR1 and CDR2 are DFQATT and SNEGSKA (reference sequence). The CDR3 covers 11 residues. CDR3 loop: CSARKNNEQFF. For the CDR3, the DNA is TGCAGTGCTAGAAAAAACAATGAGCAGTTCTTC.